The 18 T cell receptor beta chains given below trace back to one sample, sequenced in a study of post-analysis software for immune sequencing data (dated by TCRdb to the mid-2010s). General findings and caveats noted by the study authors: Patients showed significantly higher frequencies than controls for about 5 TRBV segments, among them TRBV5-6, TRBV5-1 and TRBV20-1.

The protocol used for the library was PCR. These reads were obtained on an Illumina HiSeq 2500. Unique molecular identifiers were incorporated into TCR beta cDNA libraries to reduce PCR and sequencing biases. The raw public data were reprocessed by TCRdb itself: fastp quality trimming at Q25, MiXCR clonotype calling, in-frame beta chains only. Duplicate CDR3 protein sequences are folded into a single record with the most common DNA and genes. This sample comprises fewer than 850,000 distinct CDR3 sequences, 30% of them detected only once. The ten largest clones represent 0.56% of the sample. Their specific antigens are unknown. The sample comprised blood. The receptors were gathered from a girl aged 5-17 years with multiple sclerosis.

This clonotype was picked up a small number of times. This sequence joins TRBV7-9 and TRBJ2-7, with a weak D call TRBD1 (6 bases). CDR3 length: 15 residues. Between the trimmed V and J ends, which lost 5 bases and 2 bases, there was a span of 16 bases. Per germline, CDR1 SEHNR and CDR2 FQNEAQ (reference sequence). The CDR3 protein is CASSPTSTGTYEQYF. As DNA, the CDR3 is TGTGCCAGCAGCCCTACGTCCACAGGGACCTACGAGCAGTACTTC.

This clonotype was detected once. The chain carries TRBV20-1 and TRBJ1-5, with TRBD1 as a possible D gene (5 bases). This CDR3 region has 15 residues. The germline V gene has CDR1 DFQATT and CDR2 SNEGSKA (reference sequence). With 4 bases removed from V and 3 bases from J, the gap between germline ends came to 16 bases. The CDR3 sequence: CSAIIPGSPNQPQHF. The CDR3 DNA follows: TGCAGTGCTATTATCCCAGGGTCCCCCAATCAGCCCCAGCATTTT.

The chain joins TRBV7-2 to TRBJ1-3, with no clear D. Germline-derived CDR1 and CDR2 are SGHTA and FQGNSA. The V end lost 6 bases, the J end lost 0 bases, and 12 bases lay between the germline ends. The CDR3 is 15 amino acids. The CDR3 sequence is CASSPMASSGNTIYF. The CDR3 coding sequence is TGTGCCAGCAGTCCCATGGCTTCCTCTGGAAACACCATATATTTT.

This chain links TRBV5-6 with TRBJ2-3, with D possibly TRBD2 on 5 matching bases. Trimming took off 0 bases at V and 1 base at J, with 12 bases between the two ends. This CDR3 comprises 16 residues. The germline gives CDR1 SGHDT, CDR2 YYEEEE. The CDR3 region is CASSLGAGRRTDTQYF. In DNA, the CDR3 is TGTGCCAGCAGCTTGGGGGCGGGCCGACGCACAGATACGCAGTATTTT. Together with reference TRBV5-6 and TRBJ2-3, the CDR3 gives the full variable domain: DAGVTQSPTHLIKTRGQQVTLRCSPKSGHDTVSWYQQALGQGPQFIFQYYEEEERQRGNFPDRFSGHQFPNYSSELNVNALLLGDSALYLCASSLGAGRRTDTQYFGPGTRLTVL.

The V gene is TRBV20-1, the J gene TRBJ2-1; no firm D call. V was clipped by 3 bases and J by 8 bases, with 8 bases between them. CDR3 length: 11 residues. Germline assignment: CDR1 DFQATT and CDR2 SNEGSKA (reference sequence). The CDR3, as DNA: TGCAGTGCTAGCCAGGTAGATGAGCAGTTCTTC. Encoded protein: CSASQVDEQFF.

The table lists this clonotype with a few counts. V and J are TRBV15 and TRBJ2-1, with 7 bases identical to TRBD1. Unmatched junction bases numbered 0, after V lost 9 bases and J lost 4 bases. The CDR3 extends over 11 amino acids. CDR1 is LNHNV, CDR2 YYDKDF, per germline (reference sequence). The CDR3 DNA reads TGTGCCACACAGGGGTACAATGAGCAGTTCTTC. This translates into CATQGYNEQFF. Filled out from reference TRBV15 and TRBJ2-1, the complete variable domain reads DAMVIQNPRYQVTQFGKPVTLSCSQTLNHNVMYWYQQKSSQAPKLLFHYYDKDFNNEADTPDNFQSRRPNTSFCFLDIRSPGLGDTAMYLCATQGYNEQFFGPGTRLTVL.

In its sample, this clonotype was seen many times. This CDR3 reads CASSLRSSGVVEQFF. CDR3 bases: TGTGCCAGCAGTTTAAGGTCTAGCGGGGTTGTTGAGCAGTTCTTC. V usage is TRBV12-3 or TRBV12-4 and J usage is TRBJ2-1; TRBD2 matches 9 bases. The trim removed 2 bases at V and 9 bases at J, leaving 8 bases unmatched. The CDR3 runs 15 residues.

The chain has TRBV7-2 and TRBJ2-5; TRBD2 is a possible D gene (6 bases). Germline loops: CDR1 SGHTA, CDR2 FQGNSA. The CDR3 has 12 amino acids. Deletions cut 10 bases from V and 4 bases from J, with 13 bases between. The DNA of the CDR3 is TGTGCCACCGGGAGAGGAGGAGAGACCCAGTACTTC. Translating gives CATGRGGETQYF.

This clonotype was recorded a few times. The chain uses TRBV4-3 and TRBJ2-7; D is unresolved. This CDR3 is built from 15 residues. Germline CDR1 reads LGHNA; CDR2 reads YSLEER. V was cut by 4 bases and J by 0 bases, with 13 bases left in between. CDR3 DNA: TGCGCCAGCAGCCGGAGCCGCACGAGCTCCTACGAGCAGTACTTC. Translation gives CASSRSRTSSYEQYF.

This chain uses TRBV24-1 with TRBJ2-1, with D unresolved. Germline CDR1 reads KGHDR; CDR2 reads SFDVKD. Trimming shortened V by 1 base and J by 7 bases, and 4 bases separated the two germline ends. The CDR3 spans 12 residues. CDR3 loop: CATSDFGNEQFF. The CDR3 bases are TGTGCCACCAGTGATTTCGGGAATGAGCAGTTCTTC.

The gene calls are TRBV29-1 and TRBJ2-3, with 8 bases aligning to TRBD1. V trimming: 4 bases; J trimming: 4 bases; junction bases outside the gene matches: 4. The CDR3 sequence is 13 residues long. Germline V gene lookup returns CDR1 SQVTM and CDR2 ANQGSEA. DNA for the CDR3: TGCAGCGTTGGGACAGGGCCTGCAGATACGCAGTATTTT. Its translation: CSVGTGPADTQYF.

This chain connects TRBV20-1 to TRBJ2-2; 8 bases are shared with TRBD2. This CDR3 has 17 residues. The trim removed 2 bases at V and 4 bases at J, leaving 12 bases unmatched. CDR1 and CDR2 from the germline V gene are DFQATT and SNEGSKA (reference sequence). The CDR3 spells CSARSPYAGGGTGELFF. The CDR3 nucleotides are TGCAGTGCTAGATCCCCATATGCGGGAGGTGGCACCGGGGAGCTGTTTTTT.

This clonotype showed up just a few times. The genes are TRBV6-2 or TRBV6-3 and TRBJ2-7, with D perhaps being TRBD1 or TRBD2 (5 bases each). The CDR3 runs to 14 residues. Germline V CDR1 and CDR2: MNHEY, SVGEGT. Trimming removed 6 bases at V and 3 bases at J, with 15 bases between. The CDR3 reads CASSPDGGHYEQYF. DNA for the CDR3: TGTGCCAGCAGCCCCGATGGGGGTCACTACGAGCAGTACTTC.

Written as DNA, the CDR3 is TGTGCCAGCAGTTTAGTACAGGGAGAAACAGATACGCAGTATTTT. As protein: CASSLVQGETDTQYF. This sequence joins TRBV12-3 or TRBV12-4 and TRBJ2-3, with D tentatively TRBD1 (6 bases). V gave up 1 base and J gave up 3 bases, with 11 bases separating them. CDR3 length equals 15 residues.

The CDR3 region is CASSHPGDGYGYTF. CDR3 DNA: TGTGCCAGCAGCCATCCAGGCGATGGATATGGCTACACCTTC. The rearrangement joins TRBV7-9 to TRBJ1-2; D not resolved. The CDR3 sequence is 14 residues long. V lost 5 bases to trimming and J lost 5 bases, with 15 bases between them. Per the germline V gene, CDR1 is SEHNR and CDR2 is FQNEAQ (reference sequence).

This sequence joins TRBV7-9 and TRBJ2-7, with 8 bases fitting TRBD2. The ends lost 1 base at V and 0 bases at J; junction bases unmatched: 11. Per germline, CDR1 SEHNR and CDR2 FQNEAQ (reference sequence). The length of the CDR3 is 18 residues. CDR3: CASSLGVGLAGYSYEQYF. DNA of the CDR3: TGTGCCAGCAGCTTAGGAGTTGGCCTAGCGGGTTACTCCTACGAGCAGTACTTC.

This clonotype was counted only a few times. The CDR3 loop is CASSLDGVWNYGYTF. The CDR3 DNA sequence: TGTGCCAGCAGCCTCGACGGGGTTTGGAACTATGGCTACACCTTC. The J gene is TRBJ1-2, the V gene TRBV7-9; D is ambiguous. There are 15 residues in the CDR3. CDR1 is SEHNR, CDR2 FQNEAQ, per germline (reference sequence). V dropped 5 bases and J dropped 2 bases, with 15 bases sitting between them.

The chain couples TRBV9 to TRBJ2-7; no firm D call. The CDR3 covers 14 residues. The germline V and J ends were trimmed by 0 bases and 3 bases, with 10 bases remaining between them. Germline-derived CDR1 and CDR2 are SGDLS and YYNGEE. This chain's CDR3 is CASSVALSDYEQYF. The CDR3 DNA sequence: TGTGCCAGCAGCGTAGCCCTTTCCGACTACGAGCAGTACTTC.